Listed below are T cell receptor beta chains from one sample, sequenced in a study of immune evolution from preneoplasia to lung adenocarcinoma. Profiling relied on immunoSEQ multiplex PCR, and the TCRdb table lists in-frame clones only, not all of them. This sample has several thousand clones, with approximately 83% found just once. What was sequenced was FFPE normal lung tissue adjacent to the tumor. The receptors shown here come from a person between 45 and 75 years old with lung adenocarcinoma. Both conserved end residues are part of each CDR3. D genes are given only for firm matches. Some rows mark clone size as missing; the rest say once, few, many or name a class of expanded clone.

j_call | d_call | clone_size | cdr3_length | v_call | cdr3_nt | cdr3_aa
TRBJ2-1 | NA | NA | 12 | TRBV18 | TGTGCCAGCTCCGCGGTTCACAATGAGCAGTTCTTC | CASSAVHNEQFF
TRBJ2-3 | TRBD2 | NA | 15 | TRBV27 | TGTGCCAGCAGTTTAGCGGGGGGTGGCACAGATACGCAGTATTTT | CASSLAGGGTDTQYF
TRBJ2-5 | TRBD2 | NA | 17 | TRBV11-2 | TGTGCCAGCAGCCCGATCATAGGACTAGCGGGAGTCGGGACCCAGTACTTC | CASSPIIGLAGVGTQYF
TRBJ2-1 | NA | NA | 15 | TRBV30 | TGTGCCTGGAGTCGCCTTAGGGAGATGAACAATGAGCAGTTCTTC | CAWSRLREMNNEQFF
TRBJ1-6 | NA | NA | 14 | TRBV19 | TGTGCCAGTAGTATGATCCAGGAGAATTCACCCCTCCACTTT | CASSMIQENSPLHF
TRBJ2-3 | TRBD1 | NA | 15 | TRBV10-2 | TGCGCCAGCAGGGAATCCGGGACAGTAACAGATACGCAGTATTTT | CASRESGTVTDTQYF
TRBJ2-7 | TRBD1 | NA | 15 | TRBV6-6 | TGTGCCAGCAGTTACGAGGGGACAGGGAATTACGAGCAGTACTTC | CASSYEGTGNYEQYF
TRBJ1-6 | NA | NA | 14 | TRBV7-3 | TGTGCCAGCAGCTCGGACGGCTATAATTCACCCCTCCACTTT | CASSSDGYNSPLHF
TRBJ1-6 | NA | NA | 11 | TRBV6-1 | TGTGCCAGCAGTGAGGGATCTCCCCTCCACTTT | CASSEGSPLHF
TRBJ2-6 | TRBD2 | NA | 19 | TRBV4-2 | TGTGCCAGCAGCCAAGGGGGGGAGGGCCTTTCTACTGGGGCCAACGTCCTGACTTTC | CASSQGGEGLSTGANVLTF
TRBJ1-6 | NA | NA | 15 | TRBV7-3 | TGTGCCAGCAGCTTGGATTCAGGTGGGGATTCACCCCTCCACTTT | CASSLDSGGDSPLHF
TRBJ1-1 | NA | once | 14 | TRBV7-9 | TGTGCCAGCAGCTTAACGGGGGGAGGCACTGAAGCTTTCTTT | CASSLTGGGTEAFF
TRBJ2-5 | TRBD1 | NA | 14 | TRBV29-1 | TGCAGCGTTGATTCTCAGGGGGCACGAGAGACCCAGTACTTC | CSVDSQGARETQYF
TRBJ2-7 | NA | NA | 16 | TRBV4-1 | TGCGCCAGCAGCCAAAGTCCGACAGTGAGTTCCTACGAGCAGTACTTC | CASSQSPTVSSYEQYF
TRBJ1-4 | NA | NA | 15 | TRBV4-1 | TGCGCCAGTAGCCAAGACCCGGGGGCGTGGGAAAAACTGTTTTTT | CASSQDPGAWEKLFF
TRBJ1-5 | TRBD1 | NA | 18 | TRBV30 | TGTGCCTGGAGTGCGAGGACAGGGCGATCATTATCGGATCAGCCCCAGCATTTT | CAWSARTGRSLSDQPQHF
TRBJ2-2 | NA | once | 14 | TRBV6-6 | TGTGCCAGCAGGGGGCCTTCGAACACCGGGGAGCTGTTTTTT | CASRGPSNTGELFF
TRBJ1-4 | NA | NA | 16 | TRBV18 | TGTGCCAGCTCACCATCCGGGGAGCCGACTAATGAAAAACTGTTTTTT | CASSPSGEPTNEKLFF
TRBJ1-6 | NA | NA | 15 | TRBV2 | TGTGCCAGCAGTGAAGGGGGCGCGGGGAATTCACCCCTCCACTTT | CASSEGGAGNSPLHF
TRBJ2-3 | TRBD2 | once | 19 | TRBV5-4 | TGTGCCAGCAGCTTGCCCCCGGGGACTAGCGGGAGAGGCTGGGATACGCAGTATTTT | CASSLPPGTSGRGWDTQYF
TRBJ2-6 | NA | few | 14 | TRBV30 | TGTGCCTGGATCAGGGTCCCTGGGGCCAACGTCCTGACTTTC | CAWIRVPGANVLTF
TRBJ1-5 | NA | once | 15 | TRBV6-6 | TGTGCCAGCAGTTACGGGGTGGGGGCAGACCAGCCCCAGCATTTT | CASSYGVGADQPQHF
TRBJ2-7 | TRBD1 | once | 15 | TRBV28 | TGTGCCAGCAGTGGCGCAGGGGGCCTCTCCTACGAGCAGTACTTC | CASSGAGGLSYEQYF
TRBJ1-1 | NA | NA | 12 | TRBV5-1 | TGCGCCAGCGGAACCGGGACAACCGAAGCTTTCTTT | CASGTGTTEAFF
TRBJ1-1 | NA | NA | 14 | TRBV2 | TGTGCCAGCAGTGAAGACCGAAGGGACACTGAAGCTTTCTTT | CASSEDRRDTEAFF